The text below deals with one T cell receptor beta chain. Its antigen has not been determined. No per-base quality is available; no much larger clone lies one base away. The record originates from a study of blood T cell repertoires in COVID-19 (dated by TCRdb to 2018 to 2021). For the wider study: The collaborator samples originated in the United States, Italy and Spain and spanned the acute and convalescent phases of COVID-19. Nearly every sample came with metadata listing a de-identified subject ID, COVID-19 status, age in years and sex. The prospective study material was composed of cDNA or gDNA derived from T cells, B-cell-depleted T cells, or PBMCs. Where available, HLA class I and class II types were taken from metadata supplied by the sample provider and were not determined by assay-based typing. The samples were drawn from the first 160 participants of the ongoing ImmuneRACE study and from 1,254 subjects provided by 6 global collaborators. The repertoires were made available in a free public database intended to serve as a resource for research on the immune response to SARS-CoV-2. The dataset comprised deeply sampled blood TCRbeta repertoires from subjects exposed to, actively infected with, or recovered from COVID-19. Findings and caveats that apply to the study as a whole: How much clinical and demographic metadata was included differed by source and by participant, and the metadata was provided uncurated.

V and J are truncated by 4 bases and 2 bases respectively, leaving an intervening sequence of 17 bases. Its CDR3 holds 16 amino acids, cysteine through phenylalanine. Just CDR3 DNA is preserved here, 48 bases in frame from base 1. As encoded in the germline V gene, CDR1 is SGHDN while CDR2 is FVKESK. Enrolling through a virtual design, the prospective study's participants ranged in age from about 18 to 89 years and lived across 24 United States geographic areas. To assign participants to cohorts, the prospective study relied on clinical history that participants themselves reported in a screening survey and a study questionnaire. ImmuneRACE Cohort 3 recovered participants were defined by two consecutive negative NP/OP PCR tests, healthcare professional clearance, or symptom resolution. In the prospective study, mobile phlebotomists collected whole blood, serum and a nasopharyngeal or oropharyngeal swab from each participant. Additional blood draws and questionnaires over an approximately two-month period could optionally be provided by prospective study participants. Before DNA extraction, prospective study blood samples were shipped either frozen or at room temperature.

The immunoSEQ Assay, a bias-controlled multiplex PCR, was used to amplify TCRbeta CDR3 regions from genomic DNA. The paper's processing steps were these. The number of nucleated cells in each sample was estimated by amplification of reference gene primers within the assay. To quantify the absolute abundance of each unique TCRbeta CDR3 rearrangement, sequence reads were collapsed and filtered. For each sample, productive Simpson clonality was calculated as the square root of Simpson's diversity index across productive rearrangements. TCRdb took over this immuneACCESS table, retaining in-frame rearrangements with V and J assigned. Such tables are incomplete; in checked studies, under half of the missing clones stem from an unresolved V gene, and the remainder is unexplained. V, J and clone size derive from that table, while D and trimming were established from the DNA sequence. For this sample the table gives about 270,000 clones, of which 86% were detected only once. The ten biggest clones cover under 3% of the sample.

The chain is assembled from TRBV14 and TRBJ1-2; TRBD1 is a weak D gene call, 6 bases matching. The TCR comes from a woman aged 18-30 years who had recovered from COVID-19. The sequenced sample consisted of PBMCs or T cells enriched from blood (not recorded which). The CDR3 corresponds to CASSRLTGAKNYGYTF. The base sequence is TGTGCCAGCAGCCGGCTGACAGGAGCAAAGAACTATGGCTACACCTTC. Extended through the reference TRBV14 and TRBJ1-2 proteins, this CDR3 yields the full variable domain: EAGVTQFPSHSVIEKGQTVTLRCDPISGHDNLYWYRRVMGKEIKFLLHFVKESKQDESGMPNNRFLAERTGGTYSTLKVQPAELEDSGVYFCASSRLTGAKNYGYTFGSGTRLTVV.